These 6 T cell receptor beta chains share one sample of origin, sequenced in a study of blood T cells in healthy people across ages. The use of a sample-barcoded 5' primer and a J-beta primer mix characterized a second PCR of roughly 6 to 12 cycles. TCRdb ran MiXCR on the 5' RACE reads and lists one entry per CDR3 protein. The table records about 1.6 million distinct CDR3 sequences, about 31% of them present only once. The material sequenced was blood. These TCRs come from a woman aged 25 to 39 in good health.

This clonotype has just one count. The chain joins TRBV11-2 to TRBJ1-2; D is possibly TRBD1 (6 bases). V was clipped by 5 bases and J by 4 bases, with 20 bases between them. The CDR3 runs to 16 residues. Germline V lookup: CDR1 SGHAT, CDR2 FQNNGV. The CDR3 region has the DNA TGTGCCAGCAGCGCTCAGGGAGGGGGGGCTGGCTATGGCTACACCTTC. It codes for CASSAQGGGAGYGYTF.

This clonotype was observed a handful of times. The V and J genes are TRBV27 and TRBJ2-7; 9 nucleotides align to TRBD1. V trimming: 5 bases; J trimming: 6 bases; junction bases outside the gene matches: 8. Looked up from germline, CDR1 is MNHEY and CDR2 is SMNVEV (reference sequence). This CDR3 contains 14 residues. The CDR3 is CASSMDRGVREQYF. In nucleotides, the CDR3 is TGTGCCAGCAGTATGGACAGGGGAGTTCGCGAGCAGTACTTC.

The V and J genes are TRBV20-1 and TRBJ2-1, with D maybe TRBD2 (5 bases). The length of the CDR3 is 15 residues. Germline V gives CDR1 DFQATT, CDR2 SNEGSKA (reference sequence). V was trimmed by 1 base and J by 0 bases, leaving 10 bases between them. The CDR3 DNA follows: TGCAGTGCTAGAGCCCTGGACTCCTCCTACAATGAGCAGTTCTTC. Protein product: CSARALDSSYNEQFF.

The CDR3 reads CASRQTRDERYF. DNA of the CDR3: TGTGCCAGCAGACAGACTAGGGACGAGCGGTACTTC. V gene TRBV2 combines with J gene TRBJ2-4, with D possibly TRBD2 on 6 matching bases. Trimming cost V 6 bases and J 15 bases, with 18 bases left between them. Germline CDR1 SNHLY, CDR2 FYNNEI. This CDR3 has 12 amino acids.

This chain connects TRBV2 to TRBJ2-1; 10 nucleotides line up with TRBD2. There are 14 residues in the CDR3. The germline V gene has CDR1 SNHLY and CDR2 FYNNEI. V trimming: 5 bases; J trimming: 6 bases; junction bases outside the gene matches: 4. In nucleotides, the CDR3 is TGTGCCAGCAGTAAACTAGCGGGGCGCAATGAGCAGTTCTTC. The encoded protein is CASSKLAGRNEQFF.

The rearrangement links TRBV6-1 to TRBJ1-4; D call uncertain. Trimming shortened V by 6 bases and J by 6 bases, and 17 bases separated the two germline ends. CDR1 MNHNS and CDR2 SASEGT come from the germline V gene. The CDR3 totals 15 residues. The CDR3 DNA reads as TGTGCCAGCAGACTATTCGCCGGTGTGGATGAAAAACTGTTTTTT. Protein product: CASRLFAGVDEKLFF.